The 25 T cell receptor beta chains in this list originate from one sample, sequenced in a study of blood T cells in healthy people across ages. A sample-barcoded 5' primer and a J-beta primer mix were used in a second PCR of about 7 to 12 cycles. Each CDR3 protein is one row after TCRdb ran MiXCR on the 5' RACE reads. The table lists about 680,000 distinct CDR3 sequences, about 52% of them singletons, with around 32% in the top ten. Material: blood. These receptors originate from a woman aged 60-75 years in good health.

This chain joins TRBV7-2 and TRBJ2-3; the match to TRBD2 covers 13 bases. This CDR3 comprises 17 residues. CDR1 is SGHTA, CDR2 FQGNSA, per germline. V lost 5 bases, J lost 0 bases, and 5 bases stayed unmatched. CDR3 DNA sequence: TGTGCCAGCAGCCCGGGACTAGCGGGATCTAGCACAGATACGCAGTATTTT. It yields the protein CASSPGLAGSSTDTQYF.

The chain uses TRBV7-2 and TRBJ2-1, with 11 bases matching TRBD2. V shed 1 base and J 0 bases; nucleotides not matched to a gene: 2. The CDR3 is 17 residues long. Germline V gene sequence: CDR1 SGHTA, CDR2 FQGNSA. CDR3 sequence: CASSLVAGGSSYNEQFF. The CDR3 bases are TGTGCCAGCAGCTTAGTAGCGGGAGGGAGCTCCTACAATGAGCAGTTCTTC.

V usage is TRBV20-1 and J usage is TRBJ2-1; D possibly corresponds to TRBD2 (5 bases). The germline gives CDR1 DFQATT, CDR2 SNEGSKA (reference sequence). This CDR3 comprises 11 residues. The V gene lost 2 bases and the J gene lost 10 bases, with 9 bases spanning the gap. The CDR3 is CSARWRVEQFF. In DNA, the CDR3 is TGCAGTGCTAGATGGCGGGTGGAGCAGTTCTTC.

Comments on this clonotype: Sequence at one end of the junction differs from germline and may be a read error. The CDR3 sequence is CAWRVGGGSYEQYF. As DNA, the CDR3 is TGTGCTTGGAGGGTAGGGGGAGGCTCCTACGAGCAGTACTTC. V usage is TRBV30 and J usage is TRBJ2-7; either TRBD1 or TRBD2 may supply D (6 bases each). The CDR3 is 14 amino acids. Germline V CDR1 and CDR2: GTSNPN, SVGIG (reference sequence). The full variable domain, completed using reference TRBV30 and TRBJ2-7, is SQTIHQWPATLVQPVGSPLSLECTVEGTSNPNLYWYRQAAGRGLQLLFYSVGIGQISSEVPQNLSASRPQDRQFILSSKKLLLSDSGFYLCAWRVGGGSYEQYFGPGTRLTVT.

This clonotype was seen only a few times. The chain employs TRBV5-1 and TRBJ1-2; TRBD1 matches at 7 bases. This CDR3 contains 14 residues. Germline loops: CDR1 SGHRS, CDR2 YFSETQ. V lost 4 bases and J lost 7; bases outside the gene matches: 10. CDR3 region: CASSGQTGDFGYTF. The CDR3 DNA follows: TGCGCCAGCAGCGGCCAAACAGGGGACTTTGGCTACACCTTC.

The rearrangement joins TRBV7-2 to TRBJ2-7; 12 positions match TRBD1. This CDR3 has 19 amino acids. Germline V gene data show CDR1 as SGHTA and CDR2 as FQGNSA. V dropped 3 bases and J dropped 2; count of bases not matched to a gene: 14. The CDR3 DNA reads as TGTGCCAGCAGCTTTAACCTTGGGACAGGGGGCGCCATCACCTACGAGCAGTACTTC. It translates to CASSFNLGTGGAITYEQYF.

This chain connects TRBV7-2 to TRBJ2-3; D uncertain. V was shortened by 1 base and J by 3 bases, with 14 bases between the two germline ends. The germline CDR1 and CDR2 sequences are SGHTA and FQGNSA. The CDR3 length is 16 residues. The CDR3 sequence: CASSLVSHLSTDTQYF. The DNA for the CDR3 is TGTGCCAGCAGCTTAGTGAGCCATTTGTCGACAGATACGCAGTATTTT.

The genes are TRBV20-1 and TRBJ2-7; TRBD2 matches at 11 bases. The end of the DNA fits TRBJ2-5 better, so the J call may be wrong. The CDR3 is 14 amino acids. Germline CDR1 is DFQATT and CDR2 is SNEGSKA (reference sequence). CDR3 in DNA: TGCAGTGCTGGATCCGGGACTAGCGGAGAGACCCAGTACTTC. Its protein product is CSAGSGTSGETQYF.

This chain uses TRBV20-1 with TRBJ2-7; 13 bases map to TRBD2. The J segment lost 3 bases and the V segment lost 3 bases, leaving 2 bases of the junction unmatched. The CDR3 runs 14 residues. The germline V gene encodes CDR1 DFQATT and CDR2 SNEGSKA (reference sequence). The DNA for the CDR3 is TGCAGTGCTAGGGGGACTAGCGGGAACTACGAGCAGTACTTC. As protein: CSARGTSGNYEQYF.

There are a few counts of this clonotype. The chain joins TRBV4-1 to TRBJ2-5; 9 nucleotides match TRBD2. The CDR3 is made up of 17 amino acids. The V gene's germline CDR1 is MGHRA and CDR2 YSYEKL. The V segment lost 3 bases and the J segment 5 bases; nucleotides outside the gene matches: 13. DNA of the CDR3: TGCGCCAGCAGCCAGGATAGCGGGAGTAGGAGAACGGAGACCCAGTACTTC. It encodes CASSQDSGSRRTETQYF.

V is TRBV28 and J is TRBJ2-5, with TRBD2 matching 8 bases. The tail of the sequence fits TRBJ2-7 better, so the J call may be wrong. Germline CDR1 MDHEN, CDR2 SYDVKM. The CDR3 contains 13 residues. The CDR3 sequence is CASSSTSVYEQYF. The CDR3 DNA follows: TGTGCCAGCAGTTCGACTAGCGTGTACGAGCAGTACTTC.

The V and J genes are TRBV7-2 and TRBJ1-4; D is ambiguous. CDR3 size: 14 residues. Per germline, CDR1 SGHTA and CDR2 FQGNSA. The V gene lost 5 bases and the J gene lost 5 bases, with 12 bases spanning the gap. CDR3 coding DNA: TGTGCCAGCAGCCCCGCAGGCCCCAATGAAAAACTGTTTTTT. This translates into CASSPAGPNEKLFF.

The chain carries TRBV15 and TRBJ1-6; TRBD1 agrees at 9 bases. The CDR3 consists of 17 residues. After removal of 4 bases from V and 8 bases from J, the junction contained 12 bases not matched to a gene. The germline gives CDR1 LNHNV, CDR2 YYDKDF (reference sequence). In nucleotides, the CDR3 is TGTGCCACCAGCACCCGAGGACAGGGGAGGGCCGATTCACCCCTCCACTTT. As protein: CATSTRGQGRADSPLHF.

This clonotype came up a few times. The chain couples TRBV20-1 to TRBJ2-5; D remains unclear. CDR3 size: 13 residues. The V end lost 0 bases, the J end lost 11 bases, and 16 bases lay between the germline ends. CDR1 DFQATT and CDR2 SNEGSKA come from the germline V gene (reference sequence). CDR3 loop: CSARDRRAYEQYF. For the CDR3, the DNA is TGCAGTGCTAGAGATCGAAGGGCATATGAGCAGTACTTC.

This chain links TRBV7-9 with TRBJ2-5, with 7 bases aligning to TRBD2. The CDR3 contains 13 residues. CDR1 SEHNR and CDR2 FQNEAQ come from the germline V gene (reference sequence). The junction had 5 bases not matched to a gene; V was cut back by 5 bases and J by 5 bases. The CDR3 bases are TGTGCCAGCAGCGGACTAGGAATCGAGACCCAGTACTTC. Protein: CASSGLGIETQYF. Together with reference TRBV7-9 and TRBJ2-5, the CDR3 gives the full variable domain: DTGVSQNPRHKITKRGQNVTFRCDPISEHNRLYWYRQTLGQGPEFLTYFQNEAQLEKSRLLSDRFSAERPKGSFSTLEIQRTEQGDSAMYLCASSGLGIETQYFGPGTRLLVL.

This clonotype turned up a few times. This rearrangement joins TRBV12-3 or TRBV12-4 to TRBJ2-7; TRBD1 aligns across 7 bases. Trimming cost V 5 bases and J 3 bases; bases outside gene matches: 1. The CDR3 runs to 12 residues. CDR3 nucleotides: TGTGCCAGCAGTACAGGGGTCTACGAGCAGTACTTC. This sequence encodes CASSTGVYEQYF.

This clonotype was seen a few times. J is TRBJ2-7 and V is TRBV28, with TRBD2 matching 8 bases. The junction had 9 bases not matched to a gene; V was cut back by 5 bases and J by 0 bases. CDR3 length equals 16 residues. Germline V gene sequence: CDR1 MDHEN, CDR2 SYDVKM. The chain's CDR3 is CASSPLYGRGSYEQYF. In nucleotides, the CDR3 is TGTGCCAGCAGTCCTCTTTACGGGAGGGGCTCCTACGAGCAGTACTTC.

The chain couples TRBV20-1 to TRBJ1-2, with 7 bases matching TRBD1. V shed 4 bases and J 8 bases; nucleotides not matched to a gene: 10. This CDR3 region has 13 residues. The germline V gene has CDR1 DFQATT and CDR2 SNEGSKA (reference sequence). The CDR3, as DNA: TGCAGTGCTAATTTCAAGGGGGCGGGAGGCTACACCTTC. Residues: CSANFKGAGGYTF.

This clonotype showed up just a few times. The CDR3 DNA is TGCAGCGTTGTGACTAGAGCGACAGATACGCAGTATTTT. This encodes CSVVTRATDTQYF. This sequence joins TRBV29-1 and TRBJ2-3; D possibly corresponds to TRBD2 (6 bases). The germline V gene has CDR1 SQVTM and CDR2 ANQGSEA. V shed 4 bases and J shed 3 bases, with 11 bases lying between them. The CDR3 covers 13 residues.

The genes are TRBV20-1 and TRBJ2-2; the match to TRBD1 covers 9 bases. V gave up 6 bases and J gave up 5 bases; unmatched junction bases: 7. The CDR3 runs to 14 residues. Germline values: CDR1 DFQATT, CDR2 SNEGSKA (reference sequence). This CDR3 is CSAPRDRETGELFF. CDR3 DNA: TGCAGTGCACCCCGGGACAGGGAAACCGGGGAGCTGTTTTTT.

This sequence joins TRBV7-2 and TRBJ2-3; D possibly corresponds to TRBD1 (5 bases). CDR3 length equals 13 residues. CDR1 is SGHTA, CDR2 FQGNSA, per germline. V gave up 2 bases and J gave up 4 bases, with 7 bases separating them. The chain's CDR3 is CASSLRGADTQYF. CDR3 bases: TGTGCCAGCAGCTTAAGGGGCGCAGATACGCAGTATTTT.

The V call is TRBV18, the J call TRBJ2-7; 8 bases map to TRBD2. The CDR3 length is 14 residues. V was clipped by 2 bases and J by 6 bases; unmatched bases: 6. From germline, CDR1 is KGHSH and CDR2 LQKENI. CDR3 in DNA: TGTGCCAGCTCACCAGTGGTAGCGGGAAGCGAGCAGTACTTC. Encoded protein: CASSPVVAGSEQYF. The full variable domain, completed using reference TRBV18 and TRBJ2-7, is NAGVMQNPRHLVRRRGQEARLRCSPMKGHSHVYWYRQLPEEGLKFMVYLQKENIIDESGMPKERFSAEFPKEGPSILRIQQVVRGDSAAYFCASSPVVAGSEQYFGPGTRLTVT.

V is TRBV20-1 and J is TRBJ2-7; 9 positions match TRBD2. CDR3 length equals 14 residues. J lost 6 bases, V lost 3 bases, and 9 bases had no gene match. Germline lookup yields CDR1 DFQATT and CDR2 SNEGSKA (reference sequence). The CDR3 DNA is TGCAGTGCTAGTGTCCAGCGGGAGGCCTCCGAGCAGTACTTC. Translating gives CSASVQREASEQYF.

Regarding this clonotype: Since the CDR3 does not end with the conserved phenylalanine or tryptophan, this likely comes from a read error. The chain recombines TRBV4-2 with TRBJ1-1; D gene uncertain. CDR1 and CDR2 (germline): LGHNA, YNFKEQ. Trimming left V 1 base short and J 5 bases short, with 17 bases between. This CDR3 has 16 residues. CDR3 bases: TGTGCCAGCAGCCAAGGGTCGGGGTTTTCGTGGACTGAAGCTTTCGTT. Translating it yields CASSQGSGFSWTEAFV.

This clonotype was seen at least ten times. This sequence joins TRBV7-2 and TRBJ2-7; no firm D call. Looked up from germline, CDR1 is SGHTA and CDR2 is FQGNSA. The CDR3 length is 13 residues. V was clipped by 2 bases and J by 3 bases, with 8 bases between them. Here the CDR3 DNA reads TGTGCCAGCAGCTTAAGCTCACTCTACGAGCAGTACTTC. Its protein is CASSLSSLYEQYF.